One and the same sample provided the 23 T cell receptor beta chains below, sequenced in a study of OX40 agonist ivuxolimab in advanced cancers. Profiling relied on immunoSEQ multiplex PCR, and the TCRdb table lists in-frame clones only, not all of them. The profile shows tens of thousands of clones, under 85% of them singletons. The source was CD4+ or CD8+ T cells sorted from blood, collected in a trial of the OX40 agonist ivuxolimab. The receptors come from an adult with an advanced solid tumor such as melanoma, head and neck, liver or kidney cancer.

This clone turned up a few times. The chain is built from TRBV30 and TRBJ1-1; 10 bases fit TRBD1. The CDR3 is 14 residues long. The V and J ends lost 0 bases and 6 bases, in that order; junction bases with no gene match: 4. Germline V gene sequence: CDR1 GTSNPN, CDR2 SVGIG (reference sequence). CDR3 sequence reads: CAWSVLGQGAEAFF. CDR3 DNA sequence: TGTGCCTGGAGTGTACTTGGACAGGGGGCTGAAGCTTTCTTT.

This rearrangement joins TRBV4-2 to TRBJ2-5; 14 nucleotides line up with TRBD2. V lost 6 bases and J lost 5; bases outside the gene matches: 11. This CDR3 is built from 17 residues. CDR1 and CDR2 from the germline V gene are LGHNA and YNFKEQ. CDR3 protein: CASSQRLAGGPGETQYF. Written as DNA, the CDR3 is TGTGCCAGCAGTCAAAGACTAGCGGGGGGGCCGGGGGAGACCCAGTACTTC.

The chain carries TRBV7-9 and TRBJ1-2; 10 bases are shared with TRBD1. The CDR3 covers 14 residues. Germline-derived CDR1 and CDR2 are SEHNR and FQNEAQ (reference sequence). V lost 1 base to trimming and J lost 8 bases; unmatched junction nucleotides: 4. The CDR3 DNA is TGTGCCAGCAGCTTAGGGGGACAGGGGAAAGGCTACACCTTC. Translated: CASSLGGQGKGYTF.

The chain links TRBV6-5 to TRBJ1-1; D is uncertain. Germline V lookup: CDR1 MNHEY, CDR2 SVGAGI. The CDR3 extends over 15 amino acids. Between the trimmed V and J ends, which lost 0 bases and 0 bases, there was a span of 8 bases. The chain's CDR3 is CASSYSRSLNTEAFF. The CDR3 DNA reads TGTGCCAGCAGTTACTCGAGAAGCCTGAACACTGAAGCTTTCTTT.

The J gene is TRBJ2-3, the V gene TRBV15; tentatively, D is TRBD1 or TRBD2 (5 bases each). Trimming pared 0 bases from V and 0 bases from J, leaving 7 bases between. The CDR3 length is 15 residues. Germline CDR1 LNHNV, CDR2 YYDKDF (reference sequence). The CDR3 DNA follows: TGTGCCACCAGCAGAGACGGGGACAGCACAGATACGCAGTATTTT. Protein sequence: CATSRDGDSTDTQYF.

Judged by abundance, this clone is medium-sized (0.01 to 0.1%). V and J are TRBV7-9 and TRBJ1-4; D might be TRBD1 (6 bases). The V and J ends lost 6 bases and 8 bases respectively, with 16 bases between them. The germline gives CDR1 SEHNR, CDR2 FQNEAQ (reference sequence). This CDR3 is built from 14 residues. CDR3: CASSLTGLGEKLFF. CDR3 bases: TGTGCCAGCAGTTTAACAGGGTTGGGCGAAAAACTGTTTTTT.

This clone was found a few times. Here the CDR3 reads CASGQGGSEQYV. CDR3 DNA: TGTGCCTCCGGGCAGGGGGGCTCCGAGCAGTACGTC. This chain connects TRBV2 to TRBJ2-7, with D possibly matching TRBD1 (7 bases). Trimming removed 11 bases at V and 6 bases at J, with 17 bases between. Germline lookup yields CDR1 SNHLY and CDR2 FYNNEI. This CDR3 comprises 12 residues.

The V and J genes are TRBV7-9 and TRBJ2-3; 7 bases are shared with TRBD2. Per germline, CDR1 SEHNR and CDR2 FQNEAQ (reference sequence). There are 16 residues in the CDR3. Trimming took 2 bases from V and 2 from J; bases not matched to a gene: 7. CDR3 sequence: CASSLSVAGDTDTQYF. CDR3 bases: TGTGCCAGCAGCTTATCGGTTGCGGGGGACACAGATACGCAGTATTTT.

This clone was observed a few times. The CDR3 DNA reads as TGTGCCAGCATCCGGGACAACCCCTACGAGCAGTACTTC. Its translation: CASIRDNPYEQYF. This rearrangement joins TRBV2 to TRBJ2-7; possible D gene TRBD1, 6 bases. The V gene's germline CDR1 is SNHLY and CDR2 FYNNEI. The V end was cut by 7 bases, the J end by 2 bases, with 12 bases between. This CDR3 is 13 amino acids long.

The rearrangement joins TRBV5-1 to TRBJ2-3; D is ambiguous. Trimming cost V 0 bases and J 2 bases, with 10 bases left between them. This CDR3 contains 15 residues. The germline CDR1 and CDR2 sequences are SGHRS and YFSETQ. DNA for the CDR3: TGCGCCAGCAGCTTGGGTTCCACCTACACAGATACGCAGTATTTT. This translates into CASSLGSTYTDTQYF.

The V gene is TRBV5-6, the J gene TRBJ1-1; no definite D call. Trimming took 2 bases from V and 1 from J, leaving 9 bases between them. Looked up from germline, CDR1 is SGHDT and CDR2 is YYEEEE. This CDR3 spans 14 amino acids. DNA of the CDR3: TGTGCCAGCAGCTTTAATTCTCCGAACACTGAAGCTTTCTTT. Its translation is CASSFNSPNTEAFF.

The genes are TRBV27 and TRBJ2-7, with D possibly matching TRBD2 (5 bases). The germline gives CDR1 MNHEY, CDR2 SMNVEV (reference sequence). V shed 5 bases and J shed 5 bases, with 19 bases lying between them. The CDR3 covers 15 residues. The CDR3 is CASSADGSFGNEQYF. The CDR3 DNA reads as TGTGCCAGCAGTGCGGACGGGTCCTTCGGGAACGAGCAGTACTTC.

A remark on this clone: Mismatch with germline at one junction end may stem from a read error. CDR3 residues: CTSSQPDGELFF. In nucleotides, the CDR3 is TGTACCAGCAGCCAGCCAGACGGGGAGCTGTTTTTT. The chain recombines TRBV5-4 with TRBJ2-2, with D hard to call. Germline V CDR1 and CDR2: SGHNT, YYREEE (reference sequence). The CDR3 contains 12 residues.

The chain combines TRBV7-9 with TRBJ2-5; D is possibly TRBD2 (5 bases). This CDR3 is built from 15 residues. V was clipped by 2 bases and J by 1 base, with 11 bases between them. Germline V lookup: CDR1 SEHNR, CDR2 FQNEAQ (reference sequence). CDR3 nucleotides: TGTGCCAGCAGCTTACGGGGTGTCTCCCAAGAGACCCAGTACTTC. Protein sequence: CASSLRGVSQETQYF.

The chain employs TRBV11-1 and TRBJ1-6; a weak D match, TRBD1 (5 bases). Germline values: CDR1 SGHAT, CDR2 FQDESV (reference sequence). The CDR3 length is 14 residues. V was pared by 2 bases and J by 4 bases, with 6 bases between. CDR3 DNA: TGTGCCAGCAGCTTAAGGGGATATAATTCACCCCTCCACTTT. Translated, it gives CASSLRGYNSPLHF.

This clone was seen a few times. The chain recombines TRBV6-6 with TRBJ1-4; maybe TRBD1 (6 bases). Trimming removed 0 bases at V and 7 bases at J, with 9 bases between. Germline assignment: CDR1 MNHNY and CDR2 SVGAGI (reference sequence). The CDR3 is 14 residues long. CDR3 loop: CASSYSRGAEKLFF. CDR3 bases: TGTGCCAGCAGTTACTCCCGGGGGGCTGAAAAACTGTTTTTT.

This clone was seen more than once but under ten times. The gene calls are TRBV6-5 and TRBJ1-1, with 12 bases that match TRBD1. There are 16 residues in the CDR3. V lost 4 bases to trimming and J lost 4 bases; unmatched junction nucleotides: 7. In germline, CDR1 is MNHEY, CDR2 SVGAGI. The CDR3 sequence: CASSSRDRGLATEAFF. CDR3 coding DNA: TGTGCCAGCAGTTCCCGGGACAGGGGGCTTGCCACTGAAGCTTTCTTT.

This clone was recorded at least ten times. V usage is TRBV21-1 and J usage is TRBJ2-7; the table's D call, TRBD1, has no DNA check behind it. TRBV21-1 is classified as a pseudogene. This CDR3 is 14 amino acids long. CDR3 coding DNA: TGTGCCAGCAGCAAAGCAGGACAGGGAGATGAGCAGTACGTC. Residues: CASSKAGQGDEQYV.

This clone was detected only a few times. The rearrangement joins TRBV7-9 to TRBJ1-5; D is unclear. The germline gives CDR1 SEHNR, CDR2 FQNEAQ (reference sequence). This CDR3 has 14 amino acids. Trimming left V 4 bases short and J 4 bases short, with 11 bases between. In DNA, the CDR3 is TGTGCCAGCAGCTCCAGCTTACTTAATCAGCCCCAGCATTTT. It is translated as CASSSSLLNQPQHF.

This clone was recorded a few times. The chain carries TRBV30 and TRBJ2-5; 8 nucleotides match TRBD2. The J segment lost 3 bases and the V segment lost 3 bases, leaving 3 bases of the junction unmatched. This CDR3 has 13 residues. Germline CDR1 reads GTSNPN; CDR2 reads SVGIG (reference sequence). CDR3 bases: TGTGCCTGGAGGACGGGGGGGAAAGAGACCCAGTACTTC. Protein product: CAWRTGGKETQYF. The full variable domain, in which reference TRBV30 and TRBJ2-5 provide the parts outside the CDR3, is SQTIHQWPATLVQPVGSPLSLECTVEGTSNPNLYWYRQAAGRGLQLLFYSVGIGQISSEVPQNLSASRPQDRQFILSSKKLLLSDSGFYLCAWRTGGKETQYFGPGTRLLVL.

Only one count was recorded for this clone. The chain links TRBV7-9 to TRBJ1-4; tentative D call: TRBD1 (6 bases). This CDR3 spans 19 amino acids. V dropped 5 bases and J dropped 0 bases, with 22 bases sitting between them. The germline CDR1 and CDR2 sequences are SEHNR and FQNEAQ (reference sequence). The CDR3 here is CASSHPAGRPGATNEKLFF. The CDR3 DNA follows: TGTGCCAGCAGCCACCCGGCGGGCAGACCAGGGGCAACTAATGAAAAACTGTTTTTT.

The table lists this clone with a count of one. The V gene is TRBV6-1, the J gene TRBJ1-5, with D perhaps matching TRBD1 (6 bases). This CDR3 has 15 residues. Per the germline V gene, CDR1 is MNHNS and CDR2 is SASEGT. Trimming left V 7 bases short and J 2 bases short, with 15 bases between. CDR3 DNA sequence: TGTGCCAGCACCCGTGAGGGGACACGCAATCAGCCCCAGCATTTT. This sequence encodes CASTREGTRNQPQHF.

This clone was seen only a few times. The V gene is TRBV19, the J gene TRBJ1-1; no reliable D call. This CDR3 is 13 amino acids long. CDR1 is LNHDA, CDR2 SQIVND, per germline (reference sequence). Trimming took off 5 bases at V and 5 bases at J, with 12 bases between the two ends. The CDR3 reads CASSLSGKTEAFF. CDR3 bases: TGTGCCAGTAGTCTTTCGGGGAAAACTGAAGCTTTCTTT.